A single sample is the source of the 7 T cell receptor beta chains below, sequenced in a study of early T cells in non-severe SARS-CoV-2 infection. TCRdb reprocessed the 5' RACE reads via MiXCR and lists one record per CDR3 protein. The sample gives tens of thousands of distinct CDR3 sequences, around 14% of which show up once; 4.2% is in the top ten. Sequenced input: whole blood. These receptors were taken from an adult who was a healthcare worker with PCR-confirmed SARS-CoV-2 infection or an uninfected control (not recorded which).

The CDR3 spells CASSSGDGGNTIYF. The CDR3 nucleotides read TGTGCCAGCAGCTCCGGGGACGGTGGAAACACCATATATTTT. The chain combines TRBV9 with TRBJ1-3; D possibly corresponds to TRBD1 (5 bases). The germline V and J ends were trimmed by 4 bases and 3 bases, with 11 bases remaining between them. The CDR3 is 14 amino acids. From germline, CDR1 is SGDLS and CDR2 YYNGEE.

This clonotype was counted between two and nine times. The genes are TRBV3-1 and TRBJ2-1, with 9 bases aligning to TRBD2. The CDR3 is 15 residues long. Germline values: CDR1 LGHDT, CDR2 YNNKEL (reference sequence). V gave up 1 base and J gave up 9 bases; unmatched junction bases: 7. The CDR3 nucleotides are TGTGCCAGCAGCCAAGTTGGCGGGGGGGTTAGTGAGCAGTTCTTC. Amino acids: CASSQVGGGVSEQFF.

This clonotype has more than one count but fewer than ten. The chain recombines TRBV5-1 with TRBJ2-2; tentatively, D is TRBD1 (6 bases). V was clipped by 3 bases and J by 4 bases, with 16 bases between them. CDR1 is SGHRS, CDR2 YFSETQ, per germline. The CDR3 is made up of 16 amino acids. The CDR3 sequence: CASSSETGPATGELFF. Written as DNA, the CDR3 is TGCGCCAGCAGCTCAGAGACAGGACCTGCCACCGGGGAGCTGTTTTTT.

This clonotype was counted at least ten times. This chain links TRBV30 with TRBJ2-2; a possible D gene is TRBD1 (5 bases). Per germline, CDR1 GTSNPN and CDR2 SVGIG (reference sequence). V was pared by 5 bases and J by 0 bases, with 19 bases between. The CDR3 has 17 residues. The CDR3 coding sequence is TGTGCCTGGGGTCAGGGCAGGTTGTTCGCGAACACCGGGGAGCTGTTTTTT. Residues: CAWGQGRLFANTGELFF.

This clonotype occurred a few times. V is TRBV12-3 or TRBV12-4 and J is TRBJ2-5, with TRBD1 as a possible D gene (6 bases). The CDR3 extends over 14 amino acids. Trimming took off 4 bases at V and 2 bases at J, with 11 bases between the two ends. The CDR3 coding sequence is TGTGCCAGCAGTTCCGGACAGACTCAAGAGACCCAGTACTTC. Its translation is CASSSGQTQETQYF.

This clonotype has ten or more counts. The DNA for the CDR3 is TGTGCCAGCAGTGACCCCGGGACAGTTGAAAACGAGCAGTACTTC. The encoded protein is CASSDPGTVENEQYF. The V gene is TRBV25-1, the J gene TRBJ2-7, with 7 bases fitting TRBD1. Germline V gene sequence: CDR1 MGHDK, CDR2 SYGVNS. The V gene end was trimmed by 3 bases and the J gene end by 5 bases; junction bases not matched to a gene: 10. The CDR3 is made up of 15 amino acids.

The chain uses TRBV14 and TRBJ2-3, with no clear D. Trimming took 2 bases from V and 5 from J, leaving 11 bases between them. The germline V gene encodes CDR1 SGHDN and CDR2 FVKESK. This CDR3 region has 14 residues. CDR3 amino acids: CASSQLGDLDTQYF. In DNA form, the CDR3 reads TGTGCCAGCAGCCAATTAGGAGACCTAGATACGCAGTATTTT.